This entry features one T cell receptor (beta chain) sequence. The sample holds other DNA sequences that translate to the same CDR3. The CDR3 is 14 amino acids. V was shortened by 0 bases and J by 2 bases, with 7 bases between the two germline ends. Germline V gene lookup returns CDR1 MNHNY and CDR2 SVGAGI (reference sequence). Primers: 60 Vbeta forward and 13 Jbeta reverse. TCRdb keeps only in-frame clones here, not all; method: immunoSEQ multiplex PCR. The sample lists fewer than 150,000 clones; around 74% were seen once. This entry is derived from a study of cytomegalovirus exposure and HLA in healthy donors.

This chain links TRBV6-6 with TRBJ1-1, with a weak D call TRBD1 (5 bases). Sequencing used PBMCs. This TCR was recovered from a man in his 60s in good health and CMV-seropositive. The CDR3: CASSYSGGNTEAFF. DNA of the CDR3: TGTGCCAGCAGTTACTCGGGGGGAAACACTGAAGCTTTCTTT.